One and the same sample provided the 3 T cell receptor beta chains below, sequenced in a study of blood T cell repertoires in COVID-19. Sequencing was performed with immunoSEQ multiplex PCR; in TCRdb, only in-frame clones are kept and a portion is missing. The sample holds over 450,000 clones, roughly 91% seen once. Source material: peripheral blood. The receptors derive from a woman aged 50 to 65 with COVID-19, enrolled during active disease.

This clone has just a few counts. The chain links TRBV20-1 to TRBJ2-7; TRBD2 matches 16 bases. This CDR3 region has 17 residues. CDR1 and CDR2 from the germline V gene are DFQATT and SNEGSKA (reference sequence). V trimming: 3 bases; J trimming: 2 bases; junction bases outside the gene matches: 7. CDR3 coding DNA: TGCAGTGCTAGTCCCTCCGGGACTAGCGGGGGGGCCTACGAGCAGTACTTC. Translation: CSASPSGTSGGAYEQYF.

The gene calls are TRBV2 and TRBJ2-1; D perhaps matches TRBD1 (6 bases). Trimming took 6 bases from V and 5 from J, leaving 11 bases between them. The germline CDR1 and CDR2 sequences are SNHLY and FYNNEI. The CDR3 consists of 13 residues. CDR3 amino acids: CASSPTGHNEQFF. For the CDR3, the DNA is TGTGCCAGCAGCCCGACAGGCCACAATGAGCAGTTCTTC.

The CDR3 region has the DNA TGTGCCACCAGTGGGGGGGTGAACACCGGGGAGCTGTTTTTT. Translated, it gives CATSGGVNTGELFF. This chain links TRBV24-1 with TRBJ2-2, with D maybe TRBD2 (6 bases). The CDR3 spans 14 residues. Germline V gives CDR1 KGHDR, CDR2 SFDVKD. The ends were cut back, 5 bases at V and 1 base at J, with 7 bases in the middle.